The sequence of this T cell receptor beta chain was determined in a study of T-cell memory formation after mild COVID-19. Study context: The two donors had largely donor-specific TCR clusters.

This clonotype was detected only a few times. Its target is not known. Study-wide findings and caveats: Contracting clones from day 15 to 85 had balanced CD4/CD8; later expanders favoured CD4+.

It was 5'RACE with constant-segment primers that produced the TCR alpha and TCR beta cDNA libraries, which carried sample barcodes and UMIs. In TCRdb, the 5' RACE reads were re-called with MiXCR into one record per CDR3 protein. The profile covers a few hundred thousand distinct CDR3 sequences, with over 8.5% appearing a single time and 20% to 25% taken by the ten largest. The V end lost 4 bases, the J end lost 4 bases, and 7 bases lay between the germline ends. Per germline, CDR1 MNHEY and CDR2 SMNVEV (reference sequence). CDR3 length: 13 residues. The chain has TRBV27 and TRBJ2-2; D could derive from TRBD1 or TRBD2 (5 bases each). This receptor was obtained from a man younger than 35 who had mild COVID-19 (a few samples of this study predate the infection). Cell type and time point are not known. Sequenced material: PBMCs or a T cell subset sorted from them (not recorded which). CDR3 coding DNA: TGTGCCAGCAGTTACGGGGCCACCGGGGAGCTGTTTTTT. Translation: CASSYGATGELFF.